This T cell receptor beta chain was profiled in a study of siplizumab effects on memory and regulatory T cells. Study findings and constraints: Controls had around 28% Treg-derived mappable alloreactive CD4+ clones on average, versus approximately 69% with siplizumab. It was never confirmed that proliferating Tregs from siplizumab cultures were suppressive. The alloresponse seemed to draw substantially on naive T cells, which appeared more diverse than memory cells. No assignable naive or memory phenotype existed for roughly 80-97% of proliferating CD4+ or CD8+ clones.

As concerns this clone: Its antigen remains unknown.

The data were produced by immunoSEQ multiplex PCR, yet TCRdb's version contains in-frame clones alone and is incomplete. The repertoire holds approximately 94,000 clones, with roughly 93% as singletons. CDR1 is SGHAT, CDR2 FQNNGV, per germline. CDR3 size: 15 residues. Sequencing was carried out using CD8+ T cells sorted from blood. This clonotype originated in a human donor in good health. The rearrangement links TRBV11-2 to TRBJ2-5, with unresolved D. Matching the DNA end better, TRBJ2-7 makes the J call doubtful. The CDR3 reads CASSLGRANSYEQYF. As DNA, the CDR3 is TGTGCCAGCAGCTTAGGTCGGGCGAACTCCTACGAGCAGTACTTC.